Presented here are 21 T cell receptor beta chains from one specimen sequenced in a study of beta chain features in type 1 diabetes. Isolated RNA was reverse transcribed in full, so expressed TCRB transcripts were sequenced. Data came from immunoSEQ multiplex PCR; TCRdb stores just in-frame clones and leaves some out. The sample consists of 360,000 or so clones, around 20% of them appearing once. The specimen sequenced was naive CD4+ T cells from blood. The receptors here all came from a woman between 18 and 29 years old in good health.

This clone has only one observation. This chain joins TRBV30 and TRBJ1-1; 7 bases match TRBD1. This CDR3 is 16 amino acids long. Germline trimming cut 3 bases from V and 1 base from J; bases unmatched to any gene: 11. CDR1 and CDR2 (germline): GTSNPN, SVGIG (reference sequence). The CDR3 sequence is CAWSLTEGAGNTEAFF. The CDR3 DNA reads as TGTGCCTGGAGCCTCACCGAGGGGGCCGGGAACACTGAAGCTTTCTTT.

This chain uses TRBV7-9 with TRBJ2-5, with D possibly matching TRBD1 (5 bases). This CDR3 has 17 residues. CDR1 and CDR2 from the germline V gene are SEHNR and FQNEAQ (reference sequence). Trimming removed 3 bases at V and 1 base at J, with 18 bases between. The CDR3 bases are TGTGCCAGCAGCTTCCGGGCGACAGTCCCCCTCCAAGAGACCCAGTACTTC. It is translated as CASSFRATVPLQETQYF.

This clone was recorded only once. The chain recombines TRBV5-1 with TRBJ1-2; 10 positions match TRBD1. The CDR3 contains 14 residues. J lost 7 bases, V lost 4 bases, and 7 bases had no gene match. Germline CDR1 and CDR2: SGHRS and YFSETQ. The CDR3 sequence: CASSGGTGVGGYTF. The CDR3 DNA reads TGCGCCAGCAGCGGGGGGACAGGGGTTGGTGGCTACACCTTC.

The genes are TRBV4-2 and TRBJ2-7; 7 nucleotides match TRBD1. The CDR3 runs to 13 residues. V was clipped by 2 bases and J by 3 bases; unmatched bases: 1. Germline values: CDR1 LGHNA, CDR2 YNFKEQ. CDR3 sequence: CASSQWDSYEQYF. In DNA, the CDR3 is TGTGCCAGCAGCCAATGGGACAGCTACGAGCAGTACTTC.

This clone came up a few times. This chain links TRBV2 with TRBJ1-5; D gene uncertain. V was clipped by 6 bases and J by 7 bases, with 10 bases between them. The V gene's germline CDR1 is SNHLY and CDR2 FYNNEI. The CDR3 has 12 residues. CDR3 region: CASRALVQPQHF. As DNA, the CDR3 is TGTGCCAGCAGGGCCCTCGTCCAGCCCCAGCATTTT. The full variable domain, completed using reference TRBV2 and TRBJ1-5, is EPEVTQTPSHQVTQMGQEVILRCVPISNHLYFYWYRQILGQKVEFLVSFYNNEISEKSEIFDDQFSVERPDGSNFTLKIRSTKLEDSAMYFCASRALVQPQHFGDGTRLSIL.

This clone was counted only a few times. This chain joins TRBV30 and TRBJ2-7; D perhaps matches TRBD2 (6 bases). Germline V gene data show CDR1 as GTSNPN and CDR2 as SVGIG (reference sequence). This CDR3 comprises 13 residues. The V end was cut by 4 bases, the J end by 4 bases, with 14 bases between. The CDR3 coding sequence is TGTGCCTGGAATTCTGGGGGGTCGTACGAGCAGTACTTC. Amino acid sequence: CAWNSGGSYEQYF.

The rearrangement uses TRBV9 and TRBJ2-3; the D gene is possibly TRBD2 (6 bases). The CDR3 contains 14 residues. Germline values: CDR1 SGDLS, CDR2 YYNGEE. Deletions cut 3 bases from V and 3 bases from J, with 11 bases between. The CDR3 here is CASSGLGGTDTQYF. CDR3 bases: TGTGCCAGCAGCGGACTTGGGGGGACAGATACGCAGTATTTT.

Regarding this clone: The sample holds other DNA sequences that translate to the same CDR3. V is TRBV5-1 and J is TRBJ2-1; 8 bases are a match to TRBD1. Trimming took 0 bases from V and 4 from J; bases not matched to a gene: 3. The germline V gene encodes CDR1 SGHRS and CDR2 YFSETQ. This CDR3 is 15 amino acids long. In DNA, the CDR3 is TGCGCCAGCAGCTTGGGTGGGACAGGATACAATGAGCAGTTCTTC. It specifies CASSLGGTGYNEQFF.

CDR3 nucleotide sequence: TGCAGCGTGGCAGGGCGTACGAACACTGAAGCTTTCTTT. Translating it yields CSVAGRTNTEAFF. The gene calls are TRBV29-1 and TRBJ1-1; D perhaps matches TRBD1 (5 bases). V lost 6 bases and J 1 base, leaving 12 bases between the germline ends. Looked up from germline, CDR1 is SQVTM and CDR2 is ANQGSEA. The CDR3 covers 13 residues.

In this sample, this clone turned up a few times. The chain links TRBV5-1 to TRBJ2-3, with D possibly being TRBD2 (6 bases). The V end was cut by 7 bases, the J end by 2 bases, with 14 bases between. Germline values: CDR1 SGHRS, CDR2 YFSETQ. The CDR3 has 14 amino acids. The CDR3 sequence: CASCRDFNTDTQYF. The DNA of the CDR3 is TGCGCCAGCTGCCGGGACTTTAACACAGATACGCAGTATTTT.

Here the CDR3 reads CASARGYSNQPQHF. The CDR3 region has the DNA TGTGCCAGCGCTCGGGGTTATAGCAATCAGCCCCAGCATTTT. The V call is TRBV27, the J call TRBJ1-5; no definite D call. The CDR3 is 14 amino acids. Germline assignment: CDR1 MNHEY and CDR2 SMNVEV (reference sequence). Trimming shortened V by 8 bases and J by 0 bases, and 11 bases separated the two germline ends.

The rearrangement joins TRBV4-1 to TRBJ2-1, with 8 nucleotides matching TRBD2. Unmatched junction bases numbered 6, after V lost 1 base and J lost 4 bases. Germline V CDR1 and CDR2: MGHRA, YSYEKL. The CDR3 totals 16 residues. CDR3 residues: CASSQGELAEYNEQFF. Here the CDR3 DNA reads TGCGCCAGCAGCCAAGGGGAACTAGCGGAATACAATGAGCAGTTCTTC.

This rearrangement joins TRBV10-3 to TRBJ2-1; 10 positions match TRBD2. The germline V gene has CDR1 ENHRY and CDR2 SYGVKD. The CDR3 extends over 16 amino acids. V lost 6 bases, J lost 6 bases, and 11 bases stayed unmatched. CDR3 loop: CAISPIASGSSNEQFF. CDR3 sequence (DNA): TGTGCCATCAGCCCAATCGCTAGCGGGAGTAGCAATGAGCAGTTCTTC.

This chain uses TRBV6-6 with TRBJ1-5, with D possibly TRBD1 on 5 matching bases. This CDR3 contains 14 residues. Germline loops: CDR1 MNHNY, CDR2 SVGAGI (reference sequence). Trimming removed 6 bases from V and 7 bases from J, with 16 bases in between. CDR3 coding DNA: TGTGCCAGCAGGCCCGGCCAAGCAGGGCAGCCCCAGCATTTT. Encoded protein: CASRPGQAGQPQHF.

This rearrangement joins TRBV5-1 to TRBJ1-1, with D maybe TRBD1 (6 bases). With 0 bases removed from V and 1 base from J, the gap between germline ends came to 7 bases. The CDR3 length is 14 residues. Germline CDR1 is SGHRS and CDR2 is YFSETQ. CDR3 loop: CASSLDRANTEAFF. As DNA, the CDR3 is TGCGCCAGCAGCTTGGACAGGGCGAACACTGAAGCTTTCTTT.

DNA of the CDR3: TGTGCCAGCAGTTACGGACAGGGACACGGCTACACCTTC. This translates into CASSYGQGHGYTF. The chain links TRBV6-6 to TRBJ1-2; 8 positions match TRBD1. The CDR3 has 13 amino acids. V was clipped by 2 bases and J by 8 bases; unmatched bases: 4. The germline V gene has CDR1 MNHNY and CDR2 SVGAGI (reference sequence).

This clone was seen more than once but under ten times. This chain joins TRBV7-9 and TRBJ2-1; TRBD2 aligns across 11 bases. The germline V gene has CDR1 SEHNR and CDR2 FQNEAQ (reference sequence). CDR3 length: 18 residues. V lost 5 bases and J lost 2; bases outside the gene matches: 11. The CDR3 DNA follows: TGTGCCAGCAGCGTGGGATTAGCGGGAGGGGATCCCTACAATGAGCAGTTCTTC. Translating gives CASSVGLAGGDPYNEQFF.

This clone came up a few times. The V gene is TRBV2, the J gene TRBJ1-2; maybe TRBD1 (6 bases). The CDR3 is made up of 15 amino acids. The germline V and J ends were trimmed by 1 base and 0 bases, with 9 bases remaining between them. Looked up from germline, CDR1 is SNHLY and CDR2 is FYNNEI. The DNA for the CDR3 is TGTGCCAGCAGTGAAGGACAGGTAGCTAACTATGGCTACACCTTC. Amino acid sequence: CASSEGQVANYGYTF.

V gene TRBV29-1 combines with J gene TRBJ1-1; possible D gene TRBD1, 5 bases. Looked up from germline, CDR1 is SQVTM and CDR2 is ANQGSEA. The CDR3 totals 15 residues. V lost 1 base, J lost 8 bases, and 20 bases lay in between. The CDR3 sequence: CSVEGGGTLNSEAFF. The CDR3 nucleotides are TGCAGCGTTGAAGGGGGAGGGACGTTAAACAGCGAAGCTTTCTTT.

V is TRBV5-1 and J is TRBJ1-1; 10 bases fit TRBD1. The trim removed 3 bases at V and 10 bases at J, leaving 3 bases unmatched. Germline CDR1 and CDR2: SGHRS and YFSETQ. The CDR3 spans 12 residues. The CDR3 bases are TGCGCCAGCAGCTGGGGACAGGGGAGAGCTTTCTTT. It yields the protein CASSWGQGRAFF.

This chain uses TRBV29-1 with TRBJ1-2, with TRBD1 identical over 7 bases. With 6 bases clipped from V and 0 bases from J, the junction kept 4 bases outside the gene matches. This CDR3 comprises 13 residues. Germline CDR1 is SQVTM and CDR2 is ANQGSEA. The CDR3 coding sequence is TGCAGCGTCGACAGGGTCCCTAACTATGGCTACACCTTC. Protein sequence: CSVDRVPNYGYTF.